This T cell receptor beta chain stems from a study of T cell repertoires in cytomegalovirus infection. Study-level background: As its CMV epitopes, the study selected recently identified HLA-C-restricted and well-studied HLA-B-restricted targets. An indication of both CMV infection and matching HLA type came from public TCR beta signatures. General study results and limits: In two of eight donors, the top clonotype was HLA-C-restricted CMV-specific.

TCRdb re-analysed the reads in MiXCR, keeping a single row per CDR3 protein. This table has 900,000 to 950,000 distinct CDR3 sequences, more than 25% appearing once. About this clonotype itself: Its antigen is not identified. With a much larger clone just one base away, this may be a read error.

The V and J ends lost 6 bases and 0 bases respectively, with 12 bases between them. The CDR3 length is 15 residues. Germline V lookup: CDR1 MNHNS, CDR2 SASEGT. The sequencing here drew on cultured CD8+ T cells from PBMCs, taken from culture after CMV antigen stimulation. The sequence derives from a human donor in good health (CMV status not recorded). Some clones in this sample may be carry-over from other donors' samples. The chain has TRBV6-1 and TRBJ2-1, with D maybe TRBD2 (6 bases). The CDR3 coding sequence is TGTGCCAGCAGCCGGGACTTCAGCTCCTACAATGAGCAGTTCTTC. It is translated as CASSRDFSSYNEQFF.